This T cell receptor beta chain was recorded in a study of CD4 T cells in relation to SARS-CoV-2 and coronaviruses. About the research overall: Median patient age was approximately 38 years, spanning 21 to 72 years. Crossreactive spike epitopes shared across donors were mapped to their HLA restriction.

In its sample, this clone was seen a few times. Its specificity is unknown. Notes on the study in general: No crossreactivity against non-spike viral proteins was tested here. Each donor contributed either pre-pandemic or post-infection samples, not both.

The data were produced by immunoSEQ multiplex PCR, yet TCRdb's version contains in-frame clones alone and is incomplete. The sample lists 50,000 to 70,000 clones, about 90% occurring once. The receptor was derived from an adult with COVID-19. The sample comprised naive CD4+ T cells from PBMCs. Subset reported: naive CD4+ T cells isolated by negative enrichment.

This chain's CDR3 is CASSINRLGELFF. As DNA, the CDR3 is TGTGCCAGCAGTATCAATAGGTTGGGGGAGCTGTTTTTT. This chain links TRBV6-2 or TRBV6-3 with TRBJ2-2; the D is unclear. Trimming shortened V by 5 bases and J by 8 bases, and 12 bases separated the two germline ends. This CDR3 has 13 residues. CDR1 is MNHEY and CDR2 is SVGEGT in the germline V gene.